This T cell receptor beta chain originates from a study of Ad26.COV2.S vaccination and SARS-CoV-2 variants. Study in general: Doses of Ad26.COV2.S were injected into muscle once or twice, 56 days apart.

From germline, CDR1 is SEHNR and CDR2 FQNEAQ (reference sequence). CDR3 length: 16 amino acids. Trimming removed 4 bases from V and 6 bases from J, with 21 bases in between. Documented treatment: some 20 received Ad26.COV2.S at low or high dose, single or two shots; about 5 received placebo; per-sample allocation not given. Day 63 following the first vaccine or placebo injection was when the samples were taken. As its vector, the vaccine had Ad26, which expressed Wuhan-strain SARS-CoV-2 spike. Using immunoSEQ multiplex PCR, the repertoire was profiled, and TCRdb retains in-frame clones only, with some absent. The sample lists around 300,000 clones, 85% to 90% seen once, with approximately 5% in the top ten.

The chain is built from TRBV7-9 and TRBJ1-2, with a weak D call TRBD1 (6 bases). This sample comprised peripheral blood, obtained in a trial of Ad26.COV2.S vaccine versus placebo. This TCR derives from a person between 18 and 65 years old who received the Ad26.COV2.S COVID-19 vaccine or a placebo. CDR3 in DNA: TGTGCCAGCAGCTCAGGGGACGGGCGGCGGGCGGATGGCTACACCTTC. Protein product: CASSSGDGRRADGYTF.